This TCR beta chain comes out of a study of regulatory T cells in long-lasting Graves disease. Study-level results: The number of shared public clonotypes was higher in persistent patients (2,741) than new patients (roughly 970). Favored gene segments in persistent disease were TRBV28, TRBJ1-2 and TRBJ2-5.

The CDR3 spans 14 residues. Germline V gene sequence: CDR1 SGHTA, CDR2 FQGNSA. V lost 5 bases and J lost 1; bases outside the gene matches: 4. The time point was: persistent/refractory GD, antithyroid drugs over 5 years with positive TRAb. The authors made the TCR library using RNA they extracted from PBMCs. This clonotype was picked up a small number of times. Its antigen is unknown. A much larger clone is a single base away; this may be a read error. Through Arm-PCR of CDR3 regions and iRepertoire HTBI primers, TCR beta libraries were built. TCRdb ran MiXCR on the multiplex PCR reads and lists one entry per CDR3 protein. The data show 500,000 to 700,000 distinct CDR3 sequences, about 32% seen once.

The source material was peripheral blood mononuclear cells (PBMCs), sampled when the disease was refractory, from a patient treated with antithyroid drugs. The chain links TRBV7-2 to TRBJ1-2; 7 bases are shared with TRBD1. The clonotype originates from a female donor with Graves disease. CDR3 region: CASSRDSHNYGYTF. The CDR3, as DNA: TGTGCCAGCAGCCGGGACAGCCATAACTATGGCTACACCTTC.